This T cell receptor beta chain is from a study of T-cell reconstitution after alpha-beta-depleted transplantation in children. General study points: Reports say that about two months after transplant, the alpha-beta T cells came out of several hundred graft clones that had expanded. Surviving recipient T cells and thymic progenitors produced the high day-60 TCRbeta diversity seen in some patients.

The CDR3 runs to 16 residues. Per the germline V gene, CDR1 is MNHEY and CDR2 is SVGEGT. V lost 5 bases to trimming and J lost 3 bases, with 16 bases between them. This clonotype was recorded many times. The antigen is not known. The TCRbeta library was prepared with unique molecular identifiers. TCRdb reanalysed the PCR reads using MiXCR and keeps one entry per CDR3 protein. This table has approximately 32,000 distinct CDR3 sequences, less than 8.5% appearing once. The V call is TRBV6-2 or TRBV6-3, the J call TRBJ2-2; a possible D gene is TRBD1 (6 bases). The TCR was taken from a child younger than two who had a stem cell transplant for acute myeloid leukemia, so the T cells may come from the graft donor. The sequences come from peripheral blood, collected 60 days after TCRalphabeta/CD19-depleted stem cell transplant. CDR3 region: CASSRPGGLYTGELFF. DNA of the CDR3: TGTGCCAGCAGTCGTCCTGGGGGCTTATACACCGGGGAGCTGTTTTTT.